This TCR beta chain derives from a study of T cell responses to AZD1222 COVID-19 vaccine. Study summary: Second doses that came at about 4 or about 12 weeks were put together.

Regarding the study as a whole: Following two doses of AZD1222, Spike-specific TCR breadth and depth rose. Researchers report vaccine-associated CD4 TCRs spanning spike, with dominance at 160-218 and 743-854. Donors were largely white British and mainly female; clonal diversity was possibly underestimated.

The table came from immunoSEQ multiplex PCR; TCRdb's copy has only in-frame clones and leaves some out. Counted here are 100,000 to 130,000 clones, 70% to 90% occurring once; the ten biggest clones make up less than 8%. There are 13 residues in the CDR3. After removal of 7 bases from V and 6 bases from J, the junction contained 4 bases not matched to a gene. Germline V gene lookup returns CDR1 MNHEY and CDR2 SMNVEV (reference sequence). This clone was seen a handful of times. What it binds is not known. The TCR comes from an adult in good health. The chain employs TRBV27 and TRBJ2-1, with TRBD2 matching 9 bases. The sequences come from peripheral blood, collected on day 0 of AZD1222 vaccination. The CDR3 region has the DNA TGTGCCAGCACTAGGCGGGAGGGCAATGAGCAGTTCTTC. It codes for CASTRREGNEQFF.